Listed here is a single TCR beta chain. Its antigen is unidentified. The sample is drawn from a study of regulatory T cells in long-lasting Graves disease. As to time point: persistent/refractory GD, antithyroid drugs over 5 years with positive TRAb. The TCR library was prepared using RNA isolated from PBMCs. By American Thyroid Association guidelines, Graves' disease was diagnosed in the cohort. Study-level findings and limits: Under persistent disease, TRBV28, TRBJ1-2 and TRBJ2-5 were used preferentially. Samples came from peripheral blood alone, without thyroid tissue. Newly diagnosed patients shared about a thousand public clonotypes; persistent patients shared around 2,500.

Germline-derived CDR1 and CDR2 are MDHEN and SYDVKM. This CDR3 spans 16 amino acids. The V and J ends lost 8 bases and 15 bases, in that order; junction bases with no gene match: 22. Researchers made TCR beta libraries by using iRepertoire HTBI primers and running Arm-PCR on CDR3 regions. TCRdb re-analysed the multiplex PCR reads in MiXCR, keeping a single row per CDR3 protein. The table shows some 340,000 distinct CDR3 sequences, with less than 30% occurring only once. The chain has TRBV28 and TRBJ1-6, with TRBD1 matching 7 bases. The sequences come from peripheral blood mononuclear cells (PBMCs), collected when the disease was refractory, from a patient treated with antithyroid drugs. The receptor's source is a woman between 40 and 50 years old with Graves disease. The CDR3 here is CASGLLRTGQSFHLHF. The CDR3 DNA reads TGTGCCAGCGGTCTCCTACGGACGGGACAGTCGTTTCACCTCCACTTT.